Listed below are T cell receptor beta chains from one sample, sequenced in a study of blood T cell repertoires in COVID-19. Clones were sequenced by immunoSEQ multiplex PCR, and TCRdb holds only the in-frame ones, with some missing. The table lists 190,000 or so clones, 85% of them singletons. The specimen was PBMCs or T cells enriched from blood (not recorded which). All receptors derive from a man between 35 and 55 years old who had recovered from COVID-19. Each CDR3 is given with its conserved first and last residue. A D gene is named only where the DNA matches it firmly. The size of a clone is reported for some rows only, either as once, few or many, or as a class for expanded clones.

clone_size	d_call	v_call	j_call	cdr3_nt	cdr3_aa
few	-	TRBV2	TRBJ1-5	TGTGCCAGCAGTGGAGGTGGATATAGCAATCAGCCCCAGCATTTT	CASSGGGYSNQPQHF
-	-	TRBV12-3/TRBV12-4	TRBJ1-2	TGTGCCAGCAGCAAGACAGTAGAATATGGCTACACCTTC	CASSKTVEYGYTF
-	TRBD2	TRBV24-1	TRBJ2-1	TGTGCCACCAGTGATCGGACTAGCGGGAGGCCCTCCTTTAATGAGCAGTTCTTC	CATSDRTSGRPSFNEQFF
-	TRBD1	TRBV5-4	TRBJ2-5	TGTGCCAGCAGCTTATCCGCGGGACAGGGAGGGGAGACCCAGTACTTC	CASSLSAGQGGETQYF
-	TRBD2	TRBV11-3	TRBJ2-7	TGTGCCAGCAGCTTAGAGGGACTAGCGGGAAGGTCCGATACCTACGAGCAGTACTTC	CASSLEGLAGRSDTYEQYF
few	TRBD1	TRBV5-1	TRBJ1-1	TGCGCCAGCAGCCCCGGGACAGCCCAGGCTGAAGCTTTCTTT	CASSPGTAQAEAFF
-	TRBD2	TRBV7-7	TRBJ2-5	TGTGCTAGCAGCTTAGGGACTAGCTACCAAGAGACCCAGTACTTC	CASSLGTSYQETQYF
-	-	TRBV6-2/TRBV6-3	TRBJ2-7	TGTGCCAGCAGTTACTCAGGGGGTTTCGGCTACGAGCAGTACTTC	CASSYSGGFGYEQYF
once	TRBD2	TRBV6-5	TRBJ2-7	TGTGCCAGCCGAACGGGAGGGAGTAACTACGAGCAGTACTTC	CASRTGGSNYEQYF
-	-	TRBV5-4	TRBJ2-2	TGTGCCAGCAGCCAAACAAAGAACACCGGGGAGCTGTTTTTT	CASSQTKNTGELFF
once	-	TRBV3-1/TRBV3-2	TRBJ2-7	TGTGCCAGCAGCCAAATGAGGGCCCAGGGGTGGATCGAGCAGTACTTC	CASSQMRAQGWIEQYF
few	-	TRBV6-5	TRBJ2-7	TGTGCCAGCTGTTACGACGGGAGCTCCTACGAGCAGTACTTC	CASCYDGSSYEQYF
-	-	TRBV6-5	TRBJ1-6	TGTGCCAGCAGTTACTCGGGCAGGGAAGGATCACCCCTCCACTTT	CASSYSGREGSPLHF
-	-	TRBV7-3	TRBJ1-2	TGTGCCAGCAGGTCTACGCGGGTTTTTAATGGCTACACCTTC	CASRSTRVFNGYTF
-	-	TRBV27	TRBJ1-6	TGTGCCAGCAGTTTAACTTCGTGGTTTTTACTACCCCTCCACTTT	CASSLTSWFLLPLHF